This note documents a single TCR beta chain sequence. Its antigen remains unknown. The record originates from a study of cytomegalovirus exposure and HLA in healthy donors. Overall study results and limits: The authors enumerated 164 TCR beta chains as linked to cytomegalovirus.

The CDR3 consists of 15 residues. Germline V gene sequence: CDR1 MNHNS, CDR2 SASEGT. V was clipped by 2 bases and J by 2 bases, with 12 bases between them. PCR was performed using 60 Vbeta and 13 Jbeta primers. Method: immunoSEQ multiplex PCR; TCRdb's copy keeps in-frame clones and lacks some. The table shows some 190,000 clones, with approximately 86% occurring only once. Input material: PBMCs. This receptor was taken from a woman aged 18 to 35 in good health and CMV-seronegative. V gene TRBV6-1 combines with J gene TRBJ1-1; no firm D call. The CDR3 DNA is TGTGCCAGCAGTGAAAGCGTTGGCCTCAACACTGAAGCTTTCTTT. Translating it yields CASSESVGLNTEAFF.